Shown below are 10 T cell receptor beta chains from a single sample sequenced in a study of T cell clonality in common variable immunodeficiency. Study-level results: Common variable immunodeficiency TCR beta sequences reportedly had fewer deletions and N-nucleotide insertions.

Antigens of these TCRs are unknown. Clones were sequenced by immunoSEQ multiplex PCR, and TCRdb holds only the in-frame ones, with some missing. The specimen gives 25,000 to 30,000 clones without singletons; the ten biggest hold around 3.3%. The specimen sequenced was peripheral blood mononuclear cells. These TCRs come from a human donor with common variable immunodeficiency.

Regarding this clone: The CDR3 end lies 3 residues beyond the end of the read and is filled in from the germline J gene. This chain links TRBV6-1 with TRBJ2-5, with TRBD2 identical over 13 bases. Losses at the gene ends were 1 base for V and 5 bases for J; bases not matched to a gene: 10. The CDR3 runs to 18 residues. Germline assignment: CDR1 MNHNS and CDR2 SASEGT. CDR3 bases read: TGTGCCAGCAGTGAAGGGTTACTAGCGGGGGGGCTAGGGGAGACC. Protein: CASSEGLLAGGLGET. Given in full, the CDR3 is CASSEGLLAGGLGETQYF.

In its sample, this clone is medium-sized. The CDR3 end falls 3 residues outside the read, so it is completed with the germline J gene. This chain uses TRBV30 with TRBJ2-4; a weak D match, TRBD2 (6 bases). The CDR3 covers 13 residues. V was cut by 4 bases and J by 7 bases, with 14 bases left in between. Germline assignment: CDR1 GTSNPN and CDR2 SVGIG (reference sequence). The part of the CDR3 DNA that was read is TGTGCCTGGAAAGTGAGTGCGGGGAACATT. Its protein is CAWKVSAGNI. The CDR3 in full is CAWKVSAGNIQYF. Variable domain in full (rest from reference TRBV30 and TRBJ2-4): SQTIHQWPATLVQPVGSPLSLECTVEGTSNPNLYWYRQAAGRGLQLLFYSVGIGQISSEVPQNLSASRPQDRQFILSSKKLLLSDSGFYLCAWKVSAGNIQYFGAGTRLSVL.

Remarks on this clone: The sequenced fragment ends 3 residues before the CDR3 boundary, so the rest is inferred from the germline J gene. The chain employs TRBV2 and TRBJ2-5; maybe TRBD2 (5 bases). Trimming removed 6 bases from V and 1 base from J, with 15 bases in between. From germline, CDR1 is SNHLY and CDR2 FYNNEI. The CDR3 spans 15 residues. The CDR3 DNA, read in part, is TGTGCCAGCAGCTCGGCGGGCGCCCTCCAAGAGACC. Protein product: CASSSAGALQET. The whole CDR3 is CASSSAGALQETQYF.

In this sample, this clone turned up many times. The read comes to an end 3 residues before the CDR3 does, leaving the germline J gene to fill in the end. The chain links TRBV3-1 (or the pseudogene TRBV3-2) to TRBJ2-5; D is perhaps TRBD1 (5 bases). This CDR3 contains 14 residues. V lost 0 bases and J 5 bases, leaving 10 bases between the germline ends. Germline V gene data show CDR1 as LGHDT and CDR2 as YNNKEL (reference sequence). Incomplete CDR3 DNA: TGTGCCAGCAGCCAAGATAAGGGGCCGGAGACC. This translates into CASSQDKGPET. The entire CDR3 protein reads CASSQDKGPETQYF.

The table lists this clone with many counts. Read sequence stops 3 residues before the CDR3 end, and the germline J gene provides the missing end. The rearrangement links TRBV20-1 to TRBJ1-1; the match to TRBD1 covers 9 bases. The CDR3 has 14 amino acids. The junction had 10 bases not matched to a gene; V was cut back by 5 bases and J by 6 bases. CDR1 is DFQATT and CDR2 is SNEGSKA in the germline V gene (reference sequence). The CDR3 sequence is CSAHPADRGAEAFF. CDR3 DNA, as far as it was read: TGCAGTGCTCACCCCGCGGACAGGGGCGCTGAA.

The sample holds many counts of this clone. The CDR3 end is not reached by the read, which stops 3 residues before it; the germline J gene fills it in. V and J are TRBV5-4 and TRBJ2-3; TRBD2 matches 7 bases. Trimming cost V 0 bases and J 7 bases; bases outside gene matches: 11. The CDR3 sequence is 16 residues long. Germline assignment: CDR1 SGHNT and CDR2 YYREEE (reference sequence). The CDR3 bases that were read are TGTGCCAGCAGCTTGGCCACGGGGAGGGTCAGGAATACG. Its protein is CASSLATGRVRNT. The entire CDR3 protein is CASSLATGRVRNTQYF. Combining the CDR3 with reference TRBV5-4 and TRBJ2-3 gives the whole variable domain ETGVTQSPTHLIKTRGQQVTLRCSSQSGHNTVSWYQQALGQGPQFIFQYYREEENGRGNFPPRFSGLQFPNYSSELNVNALELDDSALYLCASSLATGRVRNTQYFGPGTRLTVL.

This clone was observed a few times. The CDR3 here is CSASPPAGRGYQETQYF. The sequenced CDR3 bases are TGCAGTGCTAGTCCTCCTGCGGGGAGGGGCTACCAAGAGACC. The chain recombines TRBV20-1 with TRBJ2-5, with TRBD2 identical over 7 bases. The read comes to an end 3 residues before the CDR3 does, leaving the germline J gene to fill in the end. The junction had 13 bases not matched to a gene; V was cut back by 3 bases and J by 0 bases. This CDR3 region has 17 residues. CDR1 is DFQATT, CDR2 SNEGSKA, per germline (reference sequence).

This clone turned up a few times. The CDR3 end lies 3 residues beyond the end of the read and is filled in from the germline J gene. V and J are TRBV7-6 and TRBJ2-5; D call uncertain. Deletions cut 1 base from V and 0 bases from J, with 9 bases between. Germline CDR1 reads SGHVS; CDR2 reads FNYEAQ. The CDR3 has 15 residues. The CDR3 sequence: CASSLVTRNQETQYF. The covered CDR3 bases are TGTGCCAGCAGCTTAGTCACACGCAACCAAGAGACC.

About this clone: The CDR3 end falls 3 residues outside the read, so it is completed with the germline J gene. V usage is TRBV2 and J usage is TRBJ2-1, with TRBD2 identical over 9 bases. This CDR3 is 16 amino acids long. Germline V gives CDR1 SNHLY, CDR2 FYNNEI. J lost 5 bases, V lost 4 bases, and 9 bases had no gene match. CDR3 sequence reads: CASSVPPSGGHNEQFF. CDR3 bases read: TGTGCCAGCAGTGTCCCACCGAGCGGGGGGCACAATGAG.

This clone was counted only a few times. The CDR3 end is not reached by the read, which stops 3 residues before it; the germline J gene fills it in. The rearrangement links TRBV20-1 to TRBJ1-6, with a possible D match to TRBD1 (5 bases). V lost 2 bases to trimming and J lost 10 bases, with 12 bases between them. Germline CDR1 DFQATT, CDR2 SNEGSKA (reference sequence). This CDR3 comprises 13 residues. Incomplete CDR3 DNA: TGCAGTGCTAGAAGTGTAGGGGTCTCACCC. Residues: CSARSVGVSP. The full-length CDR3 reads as CSARSVGVSPLHF.